This TCR beta chain was documented in a study of T cells after somatic rescue of genetic block. The data were produced by immunoSEQ multiplex PCR, yet TCRdb's version contains in-frame clones alone and is incomplete. The sample records approximately 67,000 clones, about 91% being singletons. CDR1 and CDR2 (germline): MGHRA, YSYEKL. This CDR3 comprises 14 residues. Deletions cut 2 bases from V and 7 bases from J, with 11 bases between. This chain uses TRBV4-1 with TRBJ1-4; D is perhaps TRBD1 (5 bases). This clonotype originated in a man aged 35 to 55. The material sequenced was peripheral blood mononuclear cells (PBMCs). In nucleotides, the CDR3 is TGCGCCAGCAGCCAACGGGACTATCGTGAAAAACTGTTTTTT. This encodes CASSQRDYREKLFF.